Shown below are 14 T cell receptor beta chains from a single sample sequenced in a study of T-cell reconstitution after alpha-beta-depleted transplantation in children. As it was prepared, the TCRbeta library received unique molecular identifiers. Each CDR3 protein gets one entry after TCRdb re-called the PCR reads with MiXCR. The sample contains about 580,000 distinct CDR3 sequences, 23% of which appear only once. Specimen: PBMCs, mostly from graft donor cells, collected 360 days after TCRalphabeta/CD19-depleted stem cell transplant. The receptors derive from a boy in the first two years of life who had a stem cell transplant for acute myeloid leukemia, so the T cells may come from the graft donor.

This clonotype has just one count. This chain uses TRBV20-1 with TRBJ2-7, with 8 bases fitting TRBD2. The CDR3 spans 17 residues. Germline CDR1 DFQATT, CDR2 SNEGSKA (reference sequence). The chain's CDR3 is CSSRVGGSSGGTYEQYF. The DNA for the CDR3 is TGCAGCTCTAGAGTAGGTGGTTCCAGCGGGGGAACCTACGAGCAGTACTTC.

Ten or more counts support this clonotype. This chain links TRBV5-6 with TRBJ2-7, with TRBD2 as a possible D gene (6 bases). The germline V gene encodes CDR1 SGHDT and CDR2 YYEEEE. This CDR3 spans 14 amino acids. V lost 0 bases and J 4 bases, leaving 11 bases between the germline ends. For the CDR3, the DNA is TGTGCCAGCAGCTTGGAAGGGACTCGATACGAGCAGTACTTC. Amino acid sequence: CASSLEGTRYEQYF.

The table lists this clonotype with a few counts. This chain links TRBV11-2 with TRBJ2-4; the D gene is possibly TRBD1 (6 bases). Trimming cost V 5 bases and J 15 bases, with 14 bases left between them. Germline assignment: CDR1 SGHAT and CDR2 FQNNGV. The CDR3 covers 11 residues. In DNA, the CDR3 is TGTGCCAGCAGCCACCGGGACATCGGGTACTTC. Protein sequence: CASSHRDIGYF.

CDR3 bases: TGCAGTGCCCCAGACTTCGGCACGCCAGATACGCAGTATTTT. Translated: CSAPDFGTPDTQYF. V gene TRBV20-1 combines with J gene TRBJ2-3; D unclear. Per the germline V gene, CDR1 is DFQATT and CDR2 is SNEGSKA (reference sequence). CDR3 length equals 14 residues. V lost 6 bases to trimming and J lost 4 bases, with 17 bases between them.

The CDR3 loop is CASSAFGTGVGDTQYF. The CDR3 DNA sequence: TGTGCCAGCAGTGCCTTCGGGACAGGGGTTGGGGATACGCAGTATTTT. This rearrangement joins TRBV27 to TRBJ2-3; TRBD1 aligns across 10 bases. J gave up 6 bases and V 5 bases, and 11 bases lay outside the gene matches. CDR3 length: 16 residues. Germline V lookup: CDR1 MNHEY, CDR2 SMNVEV (reference sequence).

The chain links TRBV28 to TRBJ1-1; D not resolved. Germline CDR1 is MDHEN and CDR2 is SYDVKM. The CDR3 sequence is 14 residues long. V was shortened by 5 bases and J by 1 base, with 11 bases between the two germline ends. CDR3 bases: TGTGCCAGCAGTGCACACAGCTCGAACACTGAAGCTTTCTTT. Amino acids: CASSAHSSNTEAFF.

This clonotype appeared a few times. In nucleotides, the CDR3 is TGTGCCAGCAGTGAATACAGCAGGGGGAACACTGAAGCTTTCTTT. Protein product: CASSEYSRGNTEAFF. The rearrangement joins TRBV25-1 to TRBJ1-1; a possible D gene is TRBD1 (6 bases). The germline V gene encodes CDR1 MGHDK and CDR2 SYGVNS. Trimming took 0 bases from V and 1 from J, leaving 9 bases between them. The CDR3 is 15 amino acids.

This clonotype was counted at least ten times. The gene calls are TRBV20-1 and TRBJ2-7; no clear D gene. Trimming stripped 6 bases from V and 1 base from J, with 16 bases between. The CDR3 runs to 14 residues. The germline V gene has CDR1 DFQATT and CDR2 SNEGSKA (reference sequence). CDR3 nucleotide sequence: TGCAGTGCCTTACCCCAAGGAGTATCCTACGAGCAGTACGTC. Translating gives CSALPQGVSYEQYV.

The chain joins TRBV5-6 to TRBJ2-3; D possibly corresponds to TRBD2 (6 bases). The CDR3 runs to 12 residues. V lost 2 bases and J 8 bases, leaving 9 bases between the germline ends. Germline lookup yields CDR1 SGHDT and CDR2 YYEEEE. CDR3 sequence: CASSLGGSTQYF. As DNA, the CDR3 is TGTGCCAGCAGCTTAGGAGGGAGTACGCAGTATTTT.

This rearrangement joins TRBV20-1 to TRBJ2-2; D not certain. The CDR3 runs 12 residues. The germline V gene encodes CDR1 DFQATT and CDR2 SNEGSKA (reference sequence). Trimming shortened V by 3 bases and J by 7 bases, and 9 bases separated the two germline ends. The CDR3: CSASLGVGELFF. The CDR3 nucleotides are TGCAGTGCTAGTTTGGGTGTCGGGGAGCTGTTTTTT.

The rearrangement links TRBV6-1 to TRBJ2-3; 9 bases align to TRBD1. Germline V gene lookup returns CDR1 MNHNS and CDR2 SASEGT. V lost 6 bases, J lost 2 bases, and 6 bases stayed unmatched. The CDR3 has 15 residues. This CDR3 reads CASSNRDRDTDTQYF. CDR3 DNA: TGTGCCAGCAGCAACCGGGACAGGGACACAGATACGCAGTATTTT.

V and J are TRBV12-3 or TRBV12-4 and TRBJ2-3; no clear D gene. Trimming pared 3 bases from V and 0 bases from J, leaving 10 bases between. This CDR3 is 15 amino acids long. CDR3 in amino acids: CASSFAALSTDTQYF. The DNA for the CDR3 is TGTGCCAGCAGTTTTGCCGCTTTGAGCACAGATACGCAGTATTTT.

This clonotype has a count of ten or more. The chain combines TRBV29-1 with TRBJ2-7, with D perhaps TRBD1 (5 bases). From germline, CDR1 is SQVTM and CDR2 ANQGSEA. The CDR3 contains 14 residues. The V and J ends lost 6 bases and 4 bases respectively, with 19 bases between them. The CDR3 reads CSVVRGEDIYEQYF. CDR3 DNA: TGCAGCGTAGTTAGAGGAGAGGACATTTACGAGCAGTACTTC.

To note about this clonotype: This clone may be a read error of a much larger clone one base away. The rearrangement joins TRBV12-3 or TRBV12-4 to TRBJ2-7, with unresolved D. With 3 bases removed from V and 0 bases from J, the gap between germline ends came to 12 bases. This CDR3 is 15 amino acids long. The CDR3 here is CASSFQDGYSYEQYV. CDR3 DNA: TGTGCCAGCAGTTTTCAGGACGGGTACTCCTACGAGCAGTACGTC.